Reported below is one T cell receptor beta chain. It has no known antigen specificity. There are no base qualities to consult, and no much larger clone falls within one base. These data originate in a study of cytomegalovirus exposure and HLA in healthy donors (dated by TCRdb to the late 2010s). Some background on the complete study: In an earlier analysis of roughly 590 of the donors, less than 350 Gb of sequence data and approximately 120 million unique TCR beta sequences from about 190 million T cells were reported. Roughly 320 gigabases of sequencing data and around 85 million unique TCR sequences made up an early release that covered 500 to 700 HLA-typed donors. Among the 398 genotyped donors, approximately 77% belonged to the genetic ancestry cluster associated with self-reported Caucasian donors. The study was designed to test whether signatures of past pathogen exposure could be identified by cataloging public T cell receptors. Using immunosequencing, the study profiled T cell repertoires from about 650 subjects and related those repertoires to cytomegalovirus serostatus. A separate validation cohort of 100 to 150 different subjects was used in addition to the roughly 620-subject first cohort. The study combined high-throughput TCR immunosequencing, statistical association of individual TCRs with disease status, and machine learning to predict cytomegalovirus infection status. In a later analysis, previously published TCR beta repertoires from 550 to 700 donors were re-analyzed and high-resolution HLA genotyping was added so that TCR occurrence patterns could be studied. Rather than drawing on any new phenotypic data, the later analysis identified candidate immune exposures from TCR beta sequences and the way those sequences occurred across donors. To decide whether each TCR beta V gene segment behaved as functional or pseudogenic, an earlier analysis of approximately 590 of the donors relied on high-throughput TCR beta sequencing. Donor age, sex, ethnicity and CMV serostatus were compiled together with the repertoire data. A later genetic analysis used genome-wide SNP genotypes for about 55% of the 666 donors, treating that subset as a discovery cohort. Every discovery cohort repertoire had been produced on one sequencing platform. Class I and class II HLA loci were covered by the typing at four-digit resolution. The number of typed donors differed by locus: 629-630 for A, B, C, DRB1 and DQB1; approximately 530 for DQA1; fewer than 610 for DPA1; and some 470 for DPB1. Five DR-DQ haplotypes were treated as single units for association and clustering because of strong linkage in the cohort. On average, around 200,000 unique TCR beta nucleotide sequences were sequenced per donor among a few hundred genotyped donors of the cohort, with 15% to 20% of those sequences being non-productive. The investigation overall reported the following: Linkage disequilibrium might explain the correlated functional status among segregating V segments, but an unknown experimental factor could not be ruled out. When HLA alleles, especially DR and DQ, strongly co-occurred, TCR associations were difficult to assign to individual alleles. A cluster of highly shared sequence variants was judged likely to represent a technical artifact of the sequencing pipeline. In a later genetic analysis, fewer N-insertions in productive TCRs were reported among donors in an Asian-associated ancestry cluster than the roughly 710-donor mean. Most TCR sequences were observed very rarely across donors, whereas some public TCRs were present in many individuals. A later analysis associated around 16,000 TCR beta sequences with specific HLA alleles at a false discovery rate of 0.05. A later genetic analysis associated a missense DCLRE1C variant with V-gene and J-gene trimming of TCR beta chains, and an independent cohort replicated the association. Some IMGT-functional V segments, including TRBV6-2 and TRBV6-3, could not be distinguished by the 87-base-pair reads and were therefore excluded. The study listed 150 to 200 TCR beta chains as associated with cytomegalovirus. Broadly in line with IMGT annotations, most TCR beta V segments showed up in productive rearrangements about 87% or about 30% of the time in an earlier analysis of several hundred of the donors. It was suggested by the authors that the approach could potentially be generalized to other disease states and immunological phenotypes. According to a later analysis, parvovirus B19, influenza, CMV and Epstein-Barr virus appeared linked to several top co-occurrence clusters. Roughly uniform sequencing depth across donors was assumed in presence/absence analyses, although this assumption may not hold. According to a later analysis, TCR association rates differed among HLA loci, with DRB1 alleles showing the most associated TCRs and HLA-C alleles showing the fewest. In both the original and validation cohorts, the classifier was reported to diagnose cytomegalovirus status with high specificity and sensitivity. Roughly 15 rarely observed V segments, including chromosome 9 orphons, were excluded from the earlier analysis of almost 600 of the donors because counts were too low. The cohort was sequenced for TCR beta chains only, and without alpha or paired-chain data the features that could be detected were limited. A further reported finding was that TCR beta sequences accurately predicted the HLA-A and HLA-B alleles for most subjects in the first cohort. For the cohort, immune exposure information was limited to CMV serostatus. A later analysis found that HLA-associated TCR beta chains were more clonally expanded and had lower generation probabilities than equally common non-associated chains. Because HLA typing was missing for some donors at each locus, association tests included only the typed subset. A later analysis found that most CMV-associated TCR beta chains appeared HLA-restricted, with HLA associations seemingly driven largely by CMV exposure. Three of the identified cytomegalovirus-associated TCR beta chains were confirmed in vitro to be specific for cytomegalovirus antigens.

V gives up 8 bases and J gives up 1 base, and the segment between their germline ends measures 14 bases. Measured from the cysteine to the phenylalanine, the CDR3 is 14 residues long. The read is trimmed to its CDR3 DNA, 42 bases read in frame from base 1. In the germline V gene (reference sequence), CDR1 corresponds to MNHEY and CDR2 to SMNVEV. The cohort was made up of under 800 healthy bone marrow donors. Cohort members were all nominally healthy when sampled, although unrecorded immune exposures were likely present. The donor was CMV seropositive and belonged to the group of 270 or so seropositive cohort members. A peripheral blood sample was collected from each donor, and TCR beta sequencing was performed on peripheral blood mononuclear cells. The Qiagen DNeasy Blood Extraction Kit was used to extract genomic DNA from the blood cell samples. Receptor amplification or capture employed the immunoSEQ multiplex PCR assay. A mixture of 60 forward primers for TCR Vbeta segments and 13 reverse primers for TCR Jbeta segments was used in the multiplex PCR. The CDR3 region of rearranged TCR beta genes was amplified from genomic DNA with a multiplex PCR assay. Amplified TCR beta libraries were sequenced as 87-base-pair reads on the Illumina HiSeq System. Turning to the authors' computational methods: In a later analysis, approximately 74 million unique TCR beta chains were counted across the roughly 610 repertoires, and approximately 9.9 million of these chains were shared by at least two donors. To remove PCR and sequencing errors, raw reads were error-corrected and collapsed into unique sequences using a nearest-neighbor algorithm that merged closely related sequences. Alignment of CDR3 sequences to IMGT reference sequences was used to assign V, D and J gene segments. For a sequence to be retained, at least a six-nucleotide match to both a V gene segment and a J gene segment was required. A rearrangement counted as productive if the CDR3 had no stop codons and remained in frame with V and J, and every other rearrangement counted as non-productive. CDR3 was defined according to IMGT convention as the region running from the second conserved V-encoded cysteine to the conserved J-encoded phenylalanine. In an earlier analysis of 500 to 650 of the donors, sequences lacking an unambiguous match to a single V gene segment were excluded. In an earlier analysis of approximately 590 of the donors, V segments were called functional above 56.7% productive rearrangements and were called segregating when the between-donor standard deviation exceeded 5%. To diagnose cytomegalovirus status from the catalog of TCR beta chain sequences, a statistical classification framework was built. In a later analysis, TCR nucleotide sequences were compared against IMGT/GENE-DB human TR gene sequences so that V and J genes could be assigned. The TCRdist pipeline was used in a later analysis to assign CDR3 sequences and most-parsimonious VDJ recombination scenarios. A later analysis defined each TCR beta chain by its CDR3 amino acid sequence plus V-gene family, and excluded reads lacking a unique V-gene family. A later analysis removed 600 or so highly shared, low-generation-probability nucleotide sequences to deal with suspected cross-contamination and a sequencing artifact. For each public chain, a later analysis derived a clonal expansion index from normalized ranks of inferred template counts within each repertoire. A later analysis computed generation probabilities with a VDJ recombination model fitted to out-of-frame rearrangements, and checked the results against IGoR. A later analysis scored TCR-TCR, TCR-HLA and TCR-CMV co-occurrence with hypergeometric tests, applying a repertoire-size bias correction to TCR pairs. False discovery rates were estimated in a later analysis by permuting HLA or CMV assignments 20 times. In a later analysis, co-occurring TCRs were grouped using DBSCAN, with TCRdist sequence similarity added in when clustering inside HLA-allele-positive subsets. Co-occurrence clustering excluded repertoires with fewer than 30,000 or more than 120,000 public chains, plus five with anomalous nucleotide sharing. TCRdb took this table from immuneACCESS and kept in-frame rearrangements with V and J called. Such tables lack part of the clones; where checked against another copy, unresolved V genes explain under half of the gap, and the rest is unexplained. That table gives V, J and clone size, and the DNA gave D and trimming. In all, the sample holds about 110,000 clones, and around 75% of those were seen once. The ten largest clones take up 6% to 8% of the sample.

Sequencing was done on a sample of PBMCs. The chain couples TRBV27 to TRBJ1-1, with the D gene not confidently named. This clonotype originated in a man in his thirties or forties in good health and CMV-seropositive. The sequence in DNA is TGTGCCAGCGGTCGTAGATCAGGGAACACTGAAGCTTTCTTT. This yields the protein CASGRRSGNTEAFF.